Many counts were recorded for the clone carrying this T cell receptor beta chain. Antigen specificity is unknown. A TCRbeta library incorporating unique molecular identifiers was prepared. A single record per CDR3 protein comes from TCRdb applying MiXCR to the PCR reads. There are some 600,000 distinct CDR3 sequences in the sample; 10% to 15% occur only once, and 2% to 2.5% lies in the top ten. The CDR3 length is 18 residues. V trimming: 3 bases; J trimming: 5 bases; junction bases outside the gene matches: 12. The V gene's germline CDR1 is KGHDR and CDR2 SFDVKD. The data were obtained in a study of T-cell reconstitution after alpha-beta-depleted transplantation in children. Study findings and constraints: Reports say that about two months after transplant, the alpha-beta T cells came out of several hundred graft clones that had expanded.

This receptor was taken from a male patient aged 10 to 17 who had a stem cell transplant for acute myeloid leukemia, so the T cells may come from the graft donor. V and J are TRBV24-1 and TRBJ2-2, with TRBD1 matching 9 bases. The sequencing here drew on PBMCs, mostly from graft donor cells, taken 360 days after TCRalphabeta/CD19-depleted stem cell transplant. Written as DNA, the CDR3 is TGTGCCACCAGTGATCTCCGGGACAGGGTAGGAGGTACCGGGGAGCTGTTTTTT. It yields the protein CATSDLRDRVGGTGELFF.